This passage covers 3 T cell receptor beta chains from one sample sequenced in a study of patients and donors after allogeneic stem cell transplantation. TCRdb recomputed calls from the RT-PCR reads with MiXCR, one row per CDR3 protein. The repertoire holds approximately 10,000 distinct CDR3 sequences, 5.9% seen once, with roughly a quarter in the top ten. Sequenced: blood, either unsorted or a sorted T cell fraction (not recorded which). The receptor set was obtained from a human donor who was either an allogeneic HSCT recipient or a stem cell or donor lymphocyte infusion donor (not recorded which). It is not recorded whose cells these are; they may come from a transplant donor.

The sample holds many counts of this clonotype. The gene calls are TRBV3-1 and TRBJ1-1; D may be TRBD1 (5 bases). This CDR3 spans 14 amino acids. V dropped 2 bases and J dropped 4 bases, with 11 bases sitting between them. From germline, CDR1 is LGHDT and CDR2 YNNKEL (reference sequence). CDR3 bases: TGTGCCAGCAGCCAAACCGGGGGAAGCACTGAAGCTTTCTTT. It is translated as CASSQTGGSTEAFF.

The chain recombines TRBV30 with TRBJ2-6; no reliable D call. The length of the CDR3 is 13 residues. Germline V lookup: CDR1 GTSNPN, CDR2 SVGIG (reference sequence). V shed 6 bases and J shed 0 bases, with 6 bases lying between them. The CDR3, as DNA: TGTGCCTGCGGTAGCTCTGGGGCCAACGTCCTGACTTTC. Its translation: CACGSSGANVLTF.

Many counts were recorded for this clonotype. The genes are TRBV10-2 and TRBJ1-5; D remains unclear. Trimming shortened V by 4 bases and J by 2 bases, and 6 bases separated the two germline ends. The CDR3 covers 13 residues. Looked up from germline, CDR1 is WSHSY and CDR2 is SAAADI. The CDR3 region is CASSVGGNQPQHF. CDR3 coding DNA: TGCGCCAGCAGTGTCGGGGGCAATCAGCCCCAGCATTTT.